This TCR beta chain was sequenced in a study of regulatory T cells in long-lasting Graves disease. Deletions cut 6 bases from V and 4 bases from J, with 12 bases between. Germline CDR1 MNHNS, CDR2 SASEGT. The CDR3 consists of 14 residues. Building of the TCR beta libraries involved iRepertoire HTBI primers and Arm-PCR of CDR3 regions. TCRdb processed the multiplex PCR reads anew with MiXCR; each CDR3 protein has one entry. Of 450,000 or so distinct CDR3 sequences listed, 22% were seen once; the top ten hold 10% to 15%. The time point was: persistent/refractory GD, antithyroid drugs over 5 years with positive TRAb. The TCR library used RNA extracted from PBMCs.

The source material was peripheral blood mononuclear cells (PBMCs), sampled when the disease was refractory, from a patient treated with antithyroid drugs. This clonotype originated in a female donor with Graves disease. J is TRBJ2-2 and V is TRBV6-1; D is possibly TRBD1 (6 bases). The CDR3 loop reads CASRAGVGTGELFF. DNA of the CDR3: TGTGCCAGCAGGGCAGGGGTGGGCACCGGGGAGCTGTTTTTT.